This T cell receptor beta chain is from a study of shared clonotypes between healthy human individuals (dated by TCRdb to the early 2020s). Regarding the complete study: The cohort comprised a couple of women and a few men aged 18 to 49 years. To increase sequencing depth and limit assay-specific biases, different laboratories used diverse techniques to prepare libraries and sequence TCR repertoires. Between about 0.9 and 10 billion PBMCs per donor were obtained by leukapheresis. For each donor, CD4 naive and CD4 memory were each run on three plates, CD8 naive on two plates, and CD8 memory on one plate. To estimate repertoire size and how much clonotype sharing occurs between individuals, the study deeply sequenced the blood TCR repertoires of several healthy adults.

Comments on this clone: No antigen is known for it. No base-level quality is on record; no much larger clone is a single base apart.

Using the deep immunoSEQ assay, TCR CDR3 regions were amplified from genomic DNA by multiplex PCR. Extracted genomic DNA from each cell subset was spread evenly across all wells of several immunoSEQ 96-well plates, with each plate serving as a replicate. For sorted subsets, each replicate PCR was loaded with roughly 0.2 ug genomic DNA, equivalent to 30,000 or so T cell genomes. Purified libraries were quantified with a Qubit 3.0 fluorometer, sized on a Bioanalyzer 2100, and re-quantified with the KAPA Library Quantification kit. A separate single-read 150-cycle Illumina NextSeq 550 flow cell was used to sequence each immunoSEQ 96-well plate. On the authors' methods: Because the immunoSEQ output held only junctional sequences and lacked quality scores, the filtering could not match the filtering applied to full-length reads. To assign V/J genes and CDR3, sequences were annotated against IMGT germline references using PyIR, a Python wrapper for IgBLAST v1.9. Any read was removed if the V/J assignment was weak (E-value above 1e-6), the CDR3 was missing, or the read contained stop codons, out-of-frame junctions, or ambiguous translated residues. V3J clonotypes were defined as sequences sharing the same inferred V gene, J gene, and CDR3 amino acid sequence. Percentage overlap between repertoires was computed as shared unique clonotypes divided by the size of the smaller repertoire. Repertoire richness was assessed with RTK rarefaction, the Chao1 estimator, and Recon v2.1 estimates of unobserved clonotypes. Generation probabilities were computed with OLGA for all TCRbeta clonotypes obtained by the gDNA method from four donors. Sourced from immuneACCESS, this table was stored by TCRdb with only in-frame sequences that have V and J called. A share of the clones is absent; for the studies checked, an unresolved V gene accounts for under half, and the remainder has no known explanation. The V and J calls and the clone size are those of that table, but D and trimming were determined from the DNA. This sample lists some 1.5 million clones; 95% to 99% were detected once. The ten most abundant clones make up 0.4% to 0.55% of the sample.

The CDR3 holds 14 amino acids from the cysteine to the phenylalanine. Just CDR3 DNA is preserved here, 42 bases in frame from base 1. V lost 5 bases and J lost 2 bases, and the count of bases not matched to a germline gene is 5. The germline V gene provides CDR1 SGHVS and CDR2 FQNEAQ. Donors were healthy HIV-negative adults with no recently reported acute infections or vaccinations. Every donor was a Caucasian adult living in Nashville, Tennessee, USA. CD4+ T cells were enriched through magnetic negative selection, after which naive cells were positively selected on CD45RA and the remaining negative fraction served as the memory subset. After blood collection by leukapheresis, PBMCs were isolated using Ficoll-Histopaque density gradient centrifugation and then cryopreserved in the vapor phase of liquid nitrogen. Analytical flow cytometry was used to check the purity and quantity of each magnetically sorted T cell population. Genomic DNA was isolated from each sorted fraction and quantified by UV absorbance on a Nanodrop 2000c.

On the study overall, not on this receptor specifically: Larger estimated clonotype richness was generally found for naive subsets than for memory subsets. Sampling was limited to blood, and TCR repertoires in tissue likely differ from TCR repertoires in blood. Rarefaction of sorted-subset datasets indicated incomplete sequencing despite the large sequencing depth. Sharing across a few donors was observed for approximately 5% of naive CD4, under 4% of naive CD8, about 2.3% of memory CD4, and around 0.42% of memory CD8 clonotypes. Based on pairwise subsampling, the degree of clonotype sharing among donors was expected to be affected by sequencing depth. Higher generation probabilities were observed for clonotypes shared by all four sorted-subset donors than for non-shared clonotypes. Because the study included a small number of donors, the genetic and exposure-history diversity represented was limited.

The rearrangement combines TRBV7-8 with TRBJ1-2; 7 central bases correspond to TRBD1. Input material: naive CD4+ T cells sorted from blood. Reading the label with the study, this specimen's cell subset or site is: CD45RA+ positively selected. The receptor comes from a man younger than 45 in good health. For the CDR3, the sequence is CASSPTDRNYGYTF. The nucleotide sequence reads TGTGCCAGCAGCCCAACGGACAGGAACTATGGCTACACCTTC.